The 25 T cell receptor beta chains below all came from one sample that was sequenced in a study of identifying expanded T cells in peripheral blood. Assay: immunoSEQ multiplex PCR; the TCRdb copy retains only in-frame clones and omits some. The sample shows approximately 81,000 clones, around 83% of them seen only once. Sequencing used blood. The receptors come from a person aged 18 to 75 in good health.

In its sample, this clone was seen once. The CDR3 protein is CAWTTDRYGYTF. DNA of the CDR3: TGTGCCTGGACGACGGACCGATATGGCTACACCTTC. The genes are TRBV30 and TRBJ1-2; D not certain. This CDR3 comprises 12 residues. Germline V gene data show CDR1 as GTSNPN and CDR2 as SVGIG (reference sequence). V lost 4 bases and J lost 5, with 11 bases in between.

The chain uses TRBV5-6 and TRBJ1-5; D call uncertain. The germline V gene has CDR1 SGHDT and CDR2 YYEEEE. Between the trimmed V and J ends, which lost 1 base and 7 bases, there was a span of 9 bases. CDR3 length: 13 residues. The CDR3 reads CASSLSPGQPQHF. In nucleotides, the CDR3 is TGTGCCAGCAGCTTGTCACCGGGGCAGCCCCAGCATTTT.

The chain links TRBV12-5 to TRBJ2-1; a possible D gene is TRBD2 (6 bases). The CDR3 is 16 residues long. V was clipped by 0 bases and J by 6 bases, with 15 bases between them. Germline values: CDR1 LGHNT, CDR2 FRNRAP. The CDR3 region has the DNA TGTGCTAGTGGTTTGGTCACGGGACTTGACCTCAATGAGCAGTTCTTC. Protein sequence: CASGLVTGLDLNEQFF.

The V gene is TRBV15, the J gene TRBJ2-1; 7 bases are a match to TRBD2. CDR1 is LNHNV, CDR2 YYDKDF, per germline (reference sequence). Trimming took 2 bases from V and 0 from J; bases not matched to a gene: 7. CDR3 length equals 17 residues. This chain's CDR3 is CATSRTTAGSSYNEQFF. In DNA, the CDR3 is TGTGCCACCAGCAGAACTACAGCGGGAAGCTCCTACAATGAGCAGTTCTTC.

V is TRBV5-1 and J is TRBJ2-3; D is uncertain. CDR3 size: 15 residues. V shed 7 bases and J shed 1 base, with 16 bases lying between them. The V gene's germline CDR1 is SGHRS and CDR2 YFSETQ. CDR3 region: CASQTAVTGTDTQYF. Written as DNA, the CDR3 is TGCGCCAGCCAGACCGCGGTAACGGGCACAGATACGCAGTATTTT.

The chain couples TRBV29-1 to TRBJ1-1; D call uncertain. The V and J ends lost 3 bases and 0 bases respectively, with 8 bases between them. This CDR3 has 13 residues. CDR1 is SQVTM and CDR2 is ANQGSEA in the germline V gene. CDR3: CSVDSSMNTEAFF. DNA for the CDR3: TGCAGCGTTGACTCTTCGATGAACACTGAAGCTTTCTTT.

CDR3 amino acids: CSVSDRGSDTQYF. In DNA, the CDR3 is TGCAGCGTCTCGGACAGGGGGTCAGATACGCAGTATTTT. The V and J genes are TRBV29-1 and TRBJ2-3; 10 bases are a match to TRBD1. The CDR3 runs to 13 residues. Germline trimming cut 6 bases from V and 4 bases from J; bases unmatched to any gene: 4. Germline CDR1 SQVTM, CDR2 ANQGSEA.

The J gene is TRBJ2-1, the V gene TRBV4-3, with D tentatively TRBD2 (6 bases). V lost 1 base and J 4 bases, leaving 14 bases between the germline ends. Germline V gene sequence: CDR1 LGHNA, CDR2 YSLEER. This CDR3 is 16 amino acids long. The CDR3 reads CASSQVFAGPYNEQFF. The DNA of the CDR3 is TGCGCCAGCAGCCAAGTATTCGCGGGACCATACAATGAGCAGTTCTTC.

The rearrangement links TRBV7-2 to TRBJ2-5; D may be TRBD2 (5 bases). The ends were cut back, 3 bases at V and 2 bases at J, with 13 bases in the middle. This CDR3 comprises 15 residues. CDR1 is SGHTA, CDR2 FQGNSA, per germline. The CDR3 reads CASSLGGPGQETQYF. The CDR3 DNA reads TGTGCCAGCAGCTTGGGCGGGCCGGGTCAAGAGACCCAGTACTTC.

V is TRBV7-9 and J is TRBJ2-7, with TRBD1 identical over 9 bases. Germline values: CDR1 SEHNR, CDR2 FQNEAQ (reference sequence). Trimming cost V 5 bases and J 6 bases; bases outside gene matches: 11. The CDR3 is made up of 15 amino acids. CDR3 protein: CASSPPGQGTGEQYF. The CDR3 DNA is TGTGCCAGCAGCCCTCCGGGACAGGGAACGGGCGAGCAGTACTTC.

The CDR3 loop reads CASSPTVNIQYF. CDR3 DNA: TGTGCCAGCAGCCCGACCGTAAACATTCAGTACTTC. The rearrangement links TRBV11-2 to TRBJ2-4; D gene unclear. Germline loops: CDR1 SGHAT, CDR2 FQNNGV. The CDR3 spans 12 residues. Trimming took 5 bases from V and 6 from J, leaving 8 bases between them.

This chain uses TRBV19 with TRBJ1-1; D unresolved. The germline V gene encodes CDR1 LNHDA and CDR2 SQIVND (reference sequence). V was pared by 5 bases and J by 2 bases, with 3 bases between. The CDR3 sequence is 11 residues long. The CDR3 loop reads CASSSNTEAFF. As DNA, the CDR3 is TGTGCCAGTAGTTCAAACACTGAAGCTTTCTTT.

This chain connects TRBV5-1 to TRBJ2-6; 7 nucleotides agree with TRBD1. V lost 4 bases and J lost 2; bases outside the gene matches: 6. The germline gives CDR1 SGHRS, CDR2 YFSETQ. The CDR3 runs 16 residues. CDR3 residues: CASSAITGAGANVLTF. The CDR3 nucleotides are TGCGCCAGCAGCGCGATTACAGGGGCTGGGGCCAACGTCCTGACTTTC.

This chain links TRBV15 with TRBJ2-7, with TRBD1 identical over 10 bases. Germline lookup yields CDR1 LNHNV and CDR2 YYDKDF (reference sequence). The CDR3 is 16 amino acids. J gave up 5 bases and V 2 bases, and 9 bases lay outside the gene matches. The CDR3: CATSRFAGQGSHEQYF. Here the CDR3 DNA reads TGTGCCACCAGCAGATTCGCGGGACAGGGGTCCCACGAGCAGTACTTC.

The chain is built from TRBV5-1 and TRBJ1-4; maybe TRBD1 (6 bases). V gave up 2 bases and J gave up 5 bases, with 13 bases separating them. Germline values: CDR1 SGHRS, CDR2 YFSETQ. The CDR3 covers 15 residues. The CDR3 nucleotides read TGCGCCAGCAGCTTTGGACAGACCAACAATGAAAAACTGTTTTTT. This codes for CASSFGQTNNEKLFF.

This clone has more than one count but fewer than ten. CDR3 region: CASHRDRGSYEQYF. For the CDR3, the DNA is TGTGCCTCACACCGGGACAGGGGGTCCTACGAGCAGTACTTC. The V gene is TRBV10-3, the J gene TRBJ2-7, with 11 bases matching TRBD1. CDR3 length: 14 amino acids. The junction had 7 bases not matched to a gene; V was cut back by 11 bases and J by 1 base. Germline V gene lookup returns CDR1 ENHRY and CDR2 SYGVKD.

This clone was counted only a few times. This sequence joins TRBV11-3 and TRBJ2-1, with 8 positions matching TRBD2. CDR1 is SGHNT, CDR2 YENEEA, per germline. Losses at the gene ends were 0 bases for V and 7 bases for J; bases not matched to a gene: 8. This CDR3 spans 16 amino acids. The CDR3 region has the DNA TGTGCCAGCAGCTTAGAGGGGCTAGCGGGCGCAAATGAGCAGTTCTTC. Its translation is CASSLEGLAGANEQFF.

The chain recombines TRBV18 with TRBJ2-1, with TRBD2 identical over 9 bases. The trim removed 2 bases at V and 6 bases at J, leaving 8 bases unmatched. This CDR3 is 16 amino acids long. CDR1 and CDR2 from the germline V gene are KGHSH and LQKENI. The CDR3 is CASSPVAGGYSNEQFF. CDR3 coding DNA: TGTGCCAGCTCACCAGTGGCGGGAGGGTACTCCAATGAGCAGTTCTTC.

This chain joins TRBV19 and TRBJ1-2, with D maybe TRBD1 (5 bases). The CDR3 loop spans 14 amino acids. CDR1 is LNHDA and CDR2 is SQIVND in the germline V gene (reference sequence). V lost 4 bases and J 4 bases, leaving 13 bases between the germline ends. Here the CDR3 DNA reads TGTGCCAGTAGTAGGCGGGACTTCCGCTATGGCTACACCTTC. Protein product: CASSRRDFRYGYTF.

This clone was seen a few times. The rearrangement joins TRBV5-5 to TRBJ1-2; TRBD1 is a possible D gene (5 bases). The germline V gene encodes CDR1 SGHKS and CDR2 YYEKEE (reference sequence). This CDR3 comprises 14 residues. V dropped 0 bases and J dropped 2 bases, with 8 bases sitting between them. As DNA, the CDR3 is TGTGCCAGCAGCTTGGAGGCAGGGAACTATGGCTACACCTTC. Translated: CASSLEAGNYGYTF.

The V and J genes are TRBV6-4 and TRBJ2-3; 9 positions match TRBD2. From germline, CDR1 is MRHNA and CDR2 SNTAGT. The V segment lost 7 bases and the J segment 4 bases; nucleotides outside the gene matches: 9. The length of the CDR3 is 15 residues. The CDR3 sequence is CASKSLAGGPDTQYF. CDR3 sequence (DNA): TGTGCCAGCAAATCTCTGGCGGGAGGGCCAGATACGCAGTATTTT.

This chain uses TRBV7-2 with TRBJ2-1; D remains ambiguous. Germline values: CDR1 SGHTA, CDR2 FQGNSA. V gave up 1 base and J gave up 6 bases, with 7 bases separating them. The CDR3 extends over 13 amino acids. CDR3 DNA sequence: TGTGCCAGCAGCTTAGAAGAGGTCAATGAGCAGTTCTTC. This gives the protein CASSLEEVNEQFF.

The V call is TRBV28, the J call TRBJ1-2, with D hard to call. The V gene lost 6 bases and the J gene lost 4 bases, with 15 bases spanning the gap. The CDR3 has 14 amino acids. The germline CDR1 and CDR2 sequences are MDHEN and SYDVKM. CDR3 sequence (DNA): TGTGCCAGCAGGCTGGACGTGACTAGCTATGGCTACACCTTC. Translating gives CASRLDVTSYGYTF.

The chain combines TRBV11-3 with TRBJ1-1; no clear D gene. The CDR3 length is 14 residues. Germline V lookup: CDR1 SGHNT, CDR2 YENEEA. Trimming removed 2 bases from V and 5 bases from J, with 12 bases in between. The CDR3 spells CASSLSASRTEAFF. CDR3 in DNA: TGTGCCAGCAGCTTATCAGCCTCCCGGACTGAAGCTTTCTTT. The full variable domain, rest sourced from reference TRBV11-3 and TRBJ1-1, is EAGVVQSPRYKIIEKKQPVAFWCNPISGHNTLYWYLQNLGQGPELLIRYENEEAVDDSQLPKDRFSAERLKGVDSTLKIQPAELGDSAVYLCASSLSASRTEAFFGQGTRLTVV.

The rearrangement joins TRBV21-1 to TRBJ2-7; the table's D call of TRBD2 was not tested on the DNA. TRBV21-1 is listed as a pseudogene. The CDR3 covers 12 residues. In DNA, the CDR3 is TGTGCCAGCAGCAAAGGATTGAGCGAGCAGTACTTC. Its translation is CASSKGLSEQYF.